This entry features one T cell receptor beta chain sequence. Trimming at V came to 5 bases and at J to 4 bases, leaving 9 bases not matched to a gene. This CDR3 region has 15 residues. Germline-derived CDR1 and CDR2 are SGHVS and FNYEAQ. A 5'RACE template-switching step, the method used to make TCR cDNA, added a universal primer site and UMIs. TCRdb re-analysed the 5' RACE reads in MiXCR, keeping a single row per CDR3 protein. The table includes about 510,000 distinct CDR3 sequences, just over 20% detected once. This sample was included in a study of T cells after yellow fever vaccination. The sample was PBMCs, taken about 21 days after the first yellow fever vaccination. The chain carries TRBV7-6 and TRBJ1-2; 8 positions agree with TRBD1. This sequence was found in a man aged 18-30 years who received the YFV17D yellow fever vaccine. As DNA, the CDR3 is TGTGCCAGCAGCGGTGGGACAGGTGACTCCTATGGCTACACCTTC. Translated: CASSGGTGDSYGYTF.